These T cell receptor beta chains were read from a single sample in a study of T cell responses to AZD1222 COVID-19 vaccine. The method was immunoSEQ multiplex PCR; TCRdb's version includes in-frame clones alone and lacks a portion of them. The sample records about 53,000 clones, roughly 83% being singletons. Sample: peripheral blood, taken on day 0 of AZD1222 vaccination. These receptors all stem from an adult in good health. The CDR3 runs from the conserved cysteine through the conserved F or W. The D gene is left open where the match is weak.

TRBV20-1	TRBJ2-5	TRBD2	CSASGSTAGYQETQYF
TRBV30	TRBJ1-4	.	CAWGGGSKELFF
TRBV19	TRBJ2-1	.	CASTRAGLSEQFF
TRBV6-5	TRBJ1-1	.	CASSMDSVSTEAFF
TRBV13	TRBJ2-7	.	CASSSSRNGAAEQYF
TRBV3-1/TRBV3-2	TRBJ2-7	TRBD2	CASSQTSGSSAQYF
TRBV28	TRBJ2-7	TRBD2	CASSQPPSGSGEQYF
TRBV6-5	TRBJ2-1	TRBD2	CASSYKPREGNEQFF
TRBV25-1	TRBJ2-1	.	CASSTRPGGNRKNNEQFF
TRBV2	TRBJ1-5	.	CASMRGSNQPQHF
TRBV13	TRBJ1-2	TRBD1	CASSFGTGQFNYGYTF
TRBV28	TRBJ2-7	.	CASRKTDRVYEQYF
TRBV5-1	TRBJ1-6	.	CASSHNRDSSYNSPLHF
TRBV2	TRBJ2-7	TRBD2	CASEREDSYEQYF
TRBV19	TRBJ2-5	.	CASSLLGGETQYF
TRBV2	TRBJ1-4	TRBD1	CASSDGTGGEKLFF
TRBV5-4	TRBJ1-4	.	CASSLDRGNEKLFF
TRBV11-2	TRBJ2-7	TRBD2	CASSFGTSGRAHEQYF
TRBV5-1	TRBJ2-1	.	CASRKSRESYNEQFF
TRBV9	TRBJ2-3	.	CASSGNLVGTDTQYF
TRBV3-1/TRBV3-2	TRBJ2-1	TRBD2	CASSQPSGSVNEQFF
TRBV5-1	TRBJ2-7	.	CASRKSYEQYF
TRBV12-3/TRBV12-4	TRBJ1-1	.	CASSKQEYTEAFF
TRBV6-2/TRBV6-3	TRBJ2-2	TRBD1	CASSLRTGSNTGELFF
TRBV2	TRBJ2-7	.	CASRQDLTPYGYEQYF
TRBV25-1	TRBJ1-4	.	CASSVLAVGTNEKLFF
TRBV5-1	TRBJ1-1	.	CASSPFGWSNTEAFF
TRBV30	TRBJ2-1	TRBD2	CAWSVLSGSEGEQFF
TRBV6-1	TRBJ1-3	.	CASSEAFRDFSGNTIYF
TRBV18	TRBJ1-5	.	CASSPAEKSNQPQHF
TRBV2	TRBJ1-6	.	CASSDKNSYNSPLHF
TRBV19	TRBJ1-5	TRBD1	CASSTDRGQPQHF
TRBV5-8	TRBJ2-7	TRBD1	CASSLESGQTYEQYF
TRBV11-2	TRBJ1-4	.	CASSGGISWEKLFF
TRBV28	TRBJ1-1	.	CASSLGGQEAFF
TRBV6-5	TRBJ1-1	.	CASTSSGGATEAFF
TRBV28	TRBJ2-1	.	CASSFLSVRMGHEQFF
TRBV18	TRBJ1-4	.	CASSPYTGLGNEKLFF
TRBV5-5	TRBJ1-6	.	CASSLGQNNSPLHF
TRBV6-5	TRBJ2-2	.	CASSPSRTGELFF
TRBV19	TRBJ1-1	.	CASSIEAARNTEAFF
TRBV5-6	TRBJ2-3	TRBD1	CASSTGTGVQTDTQYF
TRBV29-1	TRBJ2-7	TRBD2	CSVDYAGGPGEQYF
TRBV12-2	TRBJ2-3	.	CASRHKRALDTQYF
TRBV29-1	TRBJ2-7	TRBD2	CSGLAGGFAEQYF
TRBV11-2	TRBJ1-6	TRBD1	CASSRRGLYNSPLHF